The 13 T cell receptor beta chains reported below all come from one sample, sequenced in a study of blood T cells in healthy people across ages. The authors ran a second PCR of roughly 6 to 11 cycles using a sample-barcoded 5' primer and a J-beta primer mix. TCRdb fed the 5' RACE reads into MiXCR, producing one record per CDR3 protein. The table lists 600,000 to 850,000 distinct CDR3 sequences, roughly 43% of them singletons. The sample comprised blood. The receptor set was obtained from an older woman in good health.

This clonotype occurred many times. The rearrangement joins TRBV18 to TRBJ2-3; D unresolved. Trimming removed 4 bases from V and 5 bases from J, with 1 base in between. The V gene's germline CDR1 is KGHSH and CDR2 LQKENI. The CDR3 spans 10 residues. CDR3 DNA sequence: TGTGCCAGCTCACAAGATACGCAGTATTTT. It encodes CASSQDTQYF.

In its sample, this clonotype was seen a few times. The chain is built from TRBV28 and TRBJ2-7; D uncertain. Germline CDR1 MDHEN, CDR2 SYDVKM. The V end was cut by 10 bases, the J end by 1 base, with 5 bases between. CDR3 length: 10 amino acids. The CDR3 spells CATQSYEQYF. The CDR3 coding sequence is TGTGCCACCCAGTCCTACGAGCAGTACTTC.

The J gene is TRBJ2-1, the V gene TRBV6-2 or TRBV6-3; D is possibly TRBD2 (5 bases). The germline CDR1 and CDR2 sequences are MNHEY and SVGEGT. The CDR3 consists of 15 residues. V shed 4 bases and J shed 13 bases, with 23 bases lying between them. The DNA of the CDR3 is TGTGCCAGCAGTTGGGAGCGACCACCGCAGGTGGACCAGTTCTTC. This encodes CASSWERPPQVDQFF.

As for this clonotype: At one end, the junction sequence differs from germline, possibly due to a read error. The rearrangement links TRBV12-3 or TRBV12-4 to TRBJ1-2; D not resolved. This CDR3 has 11 residues. The CDR3 sequence is CANSLGYGYTF. The CDR3, as DNA: TGTGCCAACAGTTTAGGATATGGCTACACCTTC.

The chain combines TRBV5-1 with TRBJ2-5, with D maybe TRBD1 (5 bases). The J call could be wrong; TRBJ2-7 is a better fit for the DNA end. This CDR3 comprises 14 residues. From germline, CDR1 is SGHRS and CDR2 YFSETQ. CDR3: CASSLGQTAYEQYF. The DNA of the CDR3 is TGCGCCAGCAGCTTGGGACAGACGGCATACGAGCAGTACTTC.

The chain recombines TRBV6-5 with TRBJ2-1; 8 nucleotides agree with TRBD2. With 2 bases clipped from V and 4 bases from J, the junction kept 7 bases outside the gene matches. This CDR3 contains 16 residues. Germline V gene data show CDR1 as MNHEY and CDR2 as SVGAGI. Here the CDR3 reads CASSYVAGGTYNEQFF. The CDR3 bases are TGTGCCAGCAGTTACGTTGCGGGAGGAACGTACAATGAGCAGTTCTTC.

This clonotype was found a few times. The chain uses TRBV27 and TRBJ2-7; 9 positions agree with TRBD1. This CDR3 region has 15 residues. Trimming took 5 bases from V and 2 from J; bases not matched to a gene: 7. Looked up from germline, CDR1 is MNHEY and CDR2 is SMNVEV (reference sequence). This chain's CDR3 is CASSLGTGSTYEQYF. The CDR3 coding sequence is TGTGCCAGCAGTCTCGGGACAGGGAGTACCTACGAGCAGTACTTC.

This clonotype was counted only a few times. V and J are TRBV7-2 and TRBJ2-7; D is perhaps TRBD2 (6 bases). CDR3 size: 17 residues. Germline loops: CDR1 SGHTA, CDR2 FQGNSA. Trimming cost V 1 base and J 2 bases, with 18 bases left between them. CDR3 loop: CASSLVQLASIPYEQYF. CDR3 nucleotides: TGTGCCAGCAGCTTAGTCCAACTAGCCTCAATACCCTACGAGCAGTACTTC.

This clonotype has a handful of counts. CDR3 DNA: TGTGCCAGCAGCCCCACCCCTAGCGGGAACACCGGGGAGCTGTTTTTT. It codes for CASSPTPSGNTGELFF. The gene calls are TRBV7-6 and TRBJ2-2; TRBD2 agrees at 7 bases. In germline, CDR1 is SGHVS, CDR2 FNYEAQ. CDR3 length: 16 amino acids. The V and J ends lost 5 bases and 1 base, in that order; junction bases with no gene match: 7.

Remarks on this clonotype: One end of the junction does not line up with germline, which may come from a read error. The CDR3 spells CASSPTGRGPNNKQFF. The DNA of the CDR3 is TGTGCCAGCAGCCCCACCGGGAGGGGCCCTAACAATAAGCAGTTCTTC. The chain carries TRBV7-9 and TRBJ2-1; 8 nucleotides align to TRBD2. Germline V CDR1 and CDR2: SEHNR, FQNEAQ (reference sequence). This CDR3 spans 16 amino acids. The variable domain in full, completed from reference TRBV7-9 and TRBJ2-1, reads DTGVSQNPRHKITKRGQNVTFRCDPISEHNRLYWYRQTLGQGPEFLTYFQNEAQLEKSRLLSDRFSAERPKGSFSTLEIQRTEQGDSAMYLCASSPTGRGPNNKQFFGPGTRLTVL.

This clonotype has a handful of counts. The chain uses TRBV7-2 and TRBJ2-5; the D gene is possibly TRBD2 (7 bases). Trimming pared 10 bases from V and 1 base from J, leaving 19 bases between. The CDR3 spans 15 residues. Per the germline V gene, CDR1 is SGHTA and CDR2 is FQGNSA. CDR3 protein: CATKGGTQSQETQYF. The CDR3, as DNA: TGTGCCACCAAGGGGGGGACCCAGTCCCAAGAGACCCAGTACTTC.

This sequence joins TRBV6-5 and TRBJ1-4, with D maybe TRBD1 (6 bases). CDR3 length: 11 residues. CDR1 is MNHEY and CDR2 is SVGAGI in the germline V gene. V lost 5 bases and J 13 bases, leaving 11 bases between the germline ends. The CDR3 here is CASSGQRGLFF. As DNA, the CDR3 is TGTGCCAGCAGTGGACAGAGAGGACTGTTTTTT.

This clonotype has only a few counts. The gene calls are TRBV12-3 or TRBV12-4 and TRBJ2-1; D possibly uses TRBD1 or TRBD2 (5 bases each). The length of the CDR3 is 16 residues. Trimming left V 7 bases short and J 8 bases short, with 24 bases between. The CDR3 loop reads CASIHPVGEESYEQFF. DNA of the CDR3: TGTGCCAGCATTCACCCTGTGGGGGAAGAGTCATATGAGCAGTTCTTC.